The TCR beta chain described here comes from a study of cytomegalovirus exposure and HLA in healthy donors. Study as a whole: From donors who were HLA-typed, an early data release held around 80 million unique TCRs. Study conclusions and caveats: In a later analysis, DRB1 alleles had the most associated TCRs; HLA-C alleles the fewest. Later on, analysis showed that most CMV-associated TCR beta chains appeared to be HLA-restricted.

The CDR3 totals 15 residues. The germline V gene has CDR1 SSHAT and CDR2 FNYEAQ (reference sequence). In nominal health when sampled, donors likely had unrecorded immune exposures nonetheless. Turning to this clone: Antigen: not known. The germline gene is not matched at one end of the junction; a read error may be the cause.

PCR involved 60 Vbeta and 13 Jbeta primers. Sequencing used immunoSEQ multiplex PCR; TCRdb keeps in-frame clones, though not all of them. The repertoire holds 150,000 to 200,000 clones, with about 80% as singletons. The specimen was PBMCs. This receptor was taken from a woman aged 45-65 years in good health and CMV-seropositive. This chain joins TRBV7-7 and TRBJ2-1; 9 positions agree with TRBD2. The CDR3 nucleotides are TGTGCTAGCAGCTCAATAGCGGGAGCCTACAATGAGCAGTTCTTC. Residues: CASSSIAGAYNEQFF.